This T cell receptor (beta chain) comes out of a study of blood T cell repertoires in COVID-19. Study-wide context: COVID-19 samples collected from the United States, Italy and Spain covered acute and convalescent phases. Sources were T cells, B-cell-depleted T cells, or PBMCs; the material itself was cDNA or gDNA.

Original processing notes: Amplification with reference gene primers provided the estimates of nucleated cell counts. Libraries were prepared by immunoSEQ multiplex PCR; TCRdb keeps only in-frame clonotypes and omits some of them. That table furnishes V, J and clone size, whereas the DNA furnished D and trimming. The profile shows a few hundred thousand clones, approximately 86% of them singletons. CDR3 length: 16 residues. V gave up 5 bases and J gave up 7 bases; unmatched junction bases: 5. Germline CDR1 ENHRY, CDR2 SYGVKD. This sequence joins TRBV10-3 and TRBJ2-2; 15 nucleotides agree with TRBD2. The material sequenced was peripheral blood. The TCR comes from a man between 35 and 55 years old who had recovered from COVID-19. CDR3 nucleotides: TGTGCCATCAGTCCGGGACTAGCGGGAGGAATCGGGGAGCTGTTTTTT. Its translation: CAISPGLAGGIGELFF.